A selection of T cell receptor beta chains follows, all from one sample in a study of OX40 agonist ivuxolimab in advanced cancers. Profiled with immunoSEQ multiplex PCR; TCRdb holds only in-frame clones, not every one. The table records tens of thousands of clones, around 90% of them present only once. Here the sequenced sample was CD4+ or CD8+ T cells sorted from blood, taken in a trial of the OX40 agonist ivuxolimab. The receptors here all came from an adult with an advanced solid tumor such as melanoma, head and neck, liver or kidney cancer. CDR3s include the opening cysteine and the closing phenylalanine or tryptophan. Fields, in order: V gene, clone size, CDR3 length, D gene, J gene, CDR3 DNA, CDR3 protein. D genes are given only for firm matches. Rows may omit the clone size; those that give it use once, few, many or a size class.

TRBV19	once	16	.	TRBJ1-5	TGTGCCAGTAGTATCATAGGGAAACGGGTCAATCAGCCCCAGCATTTT	CASSIIGKRVNQPQHF
TRBV30	few	11	.	TRBJ2-7	TGTGCCTGCGCCAGGTGCTGGGAGCAGTACTTC	CACARCWEQYF
TRBV10-1	.	14	.	TRBJ2-1	TGCGCCAGCAGTGAGCGGCTCCGAAGGTCCGAGCAGTTCTTC	CASSERLRRSEQFF
TRBV27	.	15	TRBD1	TRBJ1-1	TGTGCCAGCAGAACCCTCTCAGGGGGCCGTACTGAAGCTTTCTTT	CASRTLSGGRTEAFF
TRBV15	.	14	.	TRBJ2-7	TGTGCCACCAGCAGAGATCGGGATACCTACGAGCAGTACTTC	CATSRDRDTYEQYF
TRBV10-3	medium-sized	14	.	TRBJ1-1	TGTGCCATCAGTGATCCGGGTCTACTCTCTGAAGCTTTCTTT	CAISDPGLLSEAFF
TRBV7-3	.	14	.	TRBJ1-4	TGTGCCAGCAGCTTAGGTCCATCGGCGGGAAAACTGTTTTTT	CASSLGPSAGKLFF
TRBV19	once	15	.	TRBJ1-2	TGTGCCAGTAGTATAGGCCCGGGGGCCGACTATGGCTACACCTTC	CASSIGPGADYGYTF
TRBV30	.	13	.	TRBJ2-2	TGTGCCTGGAGCGCGACCGAAACCGGGGAGCTGTTTTTT	CAWSATETGELFF
TRBV13	many	14	TRBD1	TRBJ1-2	TGTGCCAGCAGCTCTAAGACAGGGGACTATGGCTACACCTTC	CASSSKTGDYGYTF
TRBV19	.	14	TRBD2	TRBJ2-7	TGTGCCAGTGGAGGACTAGCGAGTCCCTACGAGCAGTACTTC	CASGGLASPYEQYF
TRBV27	.	14	.	TRBJ2-1	TGTGCCAGTACCCGCGGAGACTTGCGGAATGAGCAGTTCTTC	CASTRGDLRNEQFF
TRBV27	.	15	.	TRBJ2-1	TGTGCCAGCAGTCTCGGGGTAAGCTCCTACAATGAGCAGTTCTTC	CASSLGVSSYNEQFF
TRBV6-5	.	16	.	TRBJ1-2	TGTGCCAGCAGTTACTCTTGGGCAGGGAGTAACTATGGCTACACCTTC	CASSYSWAGSNYGYTF
TRBV29-1	.	13	.	TRBJ2-1	TGCAGCGTTGGGTGGAGGGGGTACAATGAGCAGTTCTTC	CSVGWRGYNEQFF
TRBV7-2	.	15	TRBD2	TRBJ2-7	TGTGCCAGCAGCCTCGGGACTAGCAGGACCTACGAGCAGTACTTC	CASSLGTSRTYEQYF
TRBV9	.	14	.	TRBJ2-2	TGTGCCAGCAGCCCCCTCGGCGGGGCCGGGGAGCTGTTTTTT	CASSPLGGAGELFF
TRBV7-2	.	15	.	TRBJ2-5	TGTGCCAGCAGCGCCTCTCCCAAGTACCAAGAGACCCAGTACTTC	CASSASPKYQETQYF
TRBV28	once	18	TRBD1	TRBJ2-5	TGTGCCAGCAGTCTTAGGGGGACAGGGCAGGGTGTGCGAGAGACCCAGTACTTC	CASSLRGTGQGVRETQYF
TRBV19	once	15	.	TRBJ1-5	TGTGCCAGTAACCCCTCGGTCGGACGTGAAAAGGGCCAGCATTTT	CASNPSVGREKGQHF
TRBV7-3	once	18	.	TRBJ2-2	TGTGCCAGCAGCCCCTACGGCGGGCGGGGACCCTGGGGCGGGGAGCTGTTTTTT	CASSPYGGRGPWGGELFF
TRBV7-7	.	14	TRBD1	TRBJ2-1	TGTGCTAGCAGTCGGACAGGGATGCAGGGTGAGCAGTTCTTC	CASSRTGMQGEQFF
TRBV5-1	.	14	.	TRBJ1-4	TGCGCCAGCAGCTTGGTTCCAGGTGTGGAAAAACTGTTTTTT	CASSLVPGVEKLFF
TRBV27	.	17	TRBD2	TRBJ2-2	TGTGCCAGCACTCGTAGATCGGCTAGCGGGAACACCGGGGAGCTGTTTTTT	CASTRRSASGNTGELFF
TRBV29-1	.	14	.	TRBJ1-2	TGCAGCGTCACACGGGACGGGGGCAACTATGGCTACACCTTC	CSVTRDGGNYGYTF
TRBV28	.	16	.	TRBJ2-3	TGTGCCAGCAGTCCCCTTTTCCCAGTGGCCACAGATACGCAGTATTTT	CASSPLFPVATDTQYF